This is a list of T cell receptor beta chains from one sample in a study of blood T cell repertoires in COVID-19. The table came from immunoSEQ multiplex PCR; TCRdb's copy has only in-frame clones and leaves some out. The sample shows 140,000 to 150,000 clones, roughly 87% of them seen only once. Sequencing input: PBMCs or T cells enriched from blood (not recorded which). These receptors came from a woman in her thirties or forties who had been exposed to COVID-19. The CDR3 runs from the conserved cysteine through the conserved F or W. Fields, in order: CDR3 protein, V gene.

CDR3 protein: CASSIRRETNEQYF; V gene: TRBV7-6
CDR3 protein: CASSTGDQPQHF; V gene: TRBV12-3/TRBV12-4
CDR3 protein: CASSFPGGEQYF; V gene: TRBV12-3/TRBV12-4
CDR3 protein: CASKGHANSGNTIYF; V gene: TRBV6-5
CDR3 protein: CASSRAGGRTEAFF; V gene: TRBV3-1/TRBV3-2
CDR3 protein: CASSFTREKLFF; V gene: TRBV7-8
CDR3 protein: CASSFSGGANVLTF; V gene: TRBV27
CDR3 protein: CSVERDFAYYGYTF; V gene: TRBV29-1
CDR3 protein: CASSDDSGGRKETQYF; V gene: TRBV6-1
CDR3 protein: CASSYSTGAPAFF; V gene: TRBV6-6
CDR3 protein: CASGQGGLAGEQYF; V gene: TRBV12-5
CDR3 protein: CASSFSATGELFF; V gene: TRBV6-5
CDR3 protein: CASSPYGGAGGNTIYF; V gene: TRBV5-6
CDR3 protein: CASSHQGATEGYTF; V gene: TRBV4-3
CDR3 protein: CASSASGGREAFF; V gene: TRBV27
CDR3 protein: CASRGDINSPLHF; V gene: TRBV2
CDR3 protein: CSASGGTGQETQYF; V gene: TRBV20-1
CDR3 protein: CASVSSGNTGELFF; V gene: TRBV19
CDR3 protein: CATTGIVEAFF; V gene: TRBV25-1
CDR3 protein: CASSQDGAAGTTYEQYF; V gene: TRBV4-3
CDR3 protein: CASSPRRGAFYGYTF; V gene: TRBV19
CDR3 protein: CASRDGTYTEAFF; V gene: TRBV27
CDR3 protein: CASSRPRGQSNQPQHF; V gene: TRBV19
CDR3 protein: CASSGLGRNQPQHF; V gene: TRBV9
CDR3 protein: CASSLWASGEQFF; V gene: TRBV5-5
CDR3 protein: CASSADRWNEKLFF; V gene: TRBV2
CDR3 protein: CASSEDPGMNTEAFF; V gene: TRBV6-1
CDR3 protein: CASRSSGADTQYF; V gene: TRBV28
CDR3 protein: CASSSKRSQNEKLFF; V gene: TRBV7-2
CDR3 protein: CAQPASGDYEQYF; V gene: TRBV7-9
CDR3 protein: CASSQGQGVEAFF; V gene: TRBV4-3
CDR3 protein: CASSPDRGFGTEAFF; V gene: TRBV2
CDR3 protein: CASSLNPADTQYF; V gene: TRBV5-1
CDR3 protein: CASSQEGSWTESFF; V gene: TRBV4-3
CDR3 protein: CASSFHRRGEQFF; V gene: TRBV28
CDR3 protein: CASSLAWGPVIGTQHF; V gene: TRBV11-2
CDR3 protein: CASSLGPGVYEQYF; V gene: TRBV11-2
CDR3 protein: CASSARIELNTGELFF; V gene: TRBV5-4
CDR3 protein: CASIEAGGITDTQYF; V gene: TRBV6-1
CDR3 protein: CATSRDLGQGYQPQHF; V gene: TRBV15
CDR3 protein: CASSRGNSNQPQHF; V gene: TRBV6-5
CDR3 protein: CASISRAGNTIYF; V gene: TRBV25-1
CDR3 protein: CASSLLAGIADTQYF; V gene: TRBV7-3
CDR3 protein: CASSRVRGDNEQFF; V gene: TRBV18
CDR3 protein: CASSPRLPYEQYF; V gene: TRBV19
CDR3 protein: CASSDGQGARTVYGYTF; V gene: TRBV6-1
CDR3 protein: CASSPGQGGEKLFF; V gene: TRBV7-9
CDR3 protein: CASSTPGTGSDEQFF; V gene: TRBV19
CDR3 protein: CASSGQGEGYGYTF; V gene: TRBV27
CDR3 protein: CASMGMGTGLNNYGYTF; V gene: TRBV28
CDR3 protein: CASSSFQGGSSYEQYF; V gene: TRBV7-8
CDR3 protein: CASSPFSGTSGSVEQFF; V gene: TRBV14
CDR3 protein: CASSVGIAGGNEQFF; V gene: TRBV9
CDR3 protein: CASSPDSSGANVLTF; V gene: TRBV3-1/TRBV3-2
CDR3 protein: CASSQERRTVKGTEAFF; V gene: TRBV4-1